Described below is a single T cell receptor (beta chain) sequence and its context. These data belong to a study of early T cells in non-severe SARS-CoV-2 infection. Looking at the study overall: Chains were unpaired, as sequencing was done on bulk RNA from unsorted whole blood.

TCRdb called the 5' RACE reads again in MiXCR, with one record for every CDR3 protein. Of tens of thousands of distinct CDR3 sequences in the sample, about 11% were seen once. Germline lookup yields CDR1 MNHEY and CDR2 SVGAGI. This CDR3 contains 14 residues. The junction had 10 bases not matched to a gene; V was cut back by 6 bases and J by 9 bases. The gene calls are TRBV6-5 and TRBJ2-1; 8 nucleotides agree with TRBD1. This receptor was obtained from an adult who was a healthcare worker with PCR-confirmed SARS-CoV-2 infection or an uninfected control (not recorded which). The sample in question was whole blood, obtained at baseline. The CDR3 DNA reads TGTGCCAGCAGGCAACAGGGGGGCCTAGGTGAGCAGTTCTTC. It encodes CASRQQGGLGEQFF.